A selection of T cell receptor beta chains follows, all from one sample in a study of shared clonotypes between healthy human individuals. This table comes from immunoSEQ multiplex PCR, and its TCRdb copy is limited to in-frame clones, with some not included. The sample carries approximately 600,000 clones, 90% to 95% recorded once. The specimen sequenced was naive CD8+ T cells sorted from blood. Source of these receptors: a woman younger than 45 in good health. Each CDR3 is given with its conserved first and last residue. D genes are given only for firm matches. Not all rows give a size; the values are once, few, many and, for expanded clones, a class.

TRBD1 TRBJ2-7 NA TRBV25-1 TGTGCCAGCATGGGACAGGGTTCCTACGAGCAGTACTTC CASMGQGSYEQYF
NA TRBJ1-1 once TRBV30 TGTGCCTGGAGTGAGGGAGTTGCTTTCTTT CAWSEGVAFF
TRBD2 TRBJ2-7 NA TRBV30 TGTGCCTGGAGTGGCAGACTAGCGGGAGGGCGGCCCTACGAGCAGTACTTC CAWSGRLAGGRPYEQYF
TRBD2 TRBJ2-1 NA TRBV7-9 TGTGCCAGCAGCTTTGAAACTAGCGGCTACAATGAGCAGTTCTTC CASSFETSGYNEQFF
NA TRBJ2-1 NA TRBV6-5 TGTGCCAGCAGCCCTGTGGCCTACAATGAGCAGTTCTTC CASSPVAYNEQFF
NA TRBJ2-7 NA TRBV29-1 TGCAGCGTTGTGGGCAGGAGGAGCGAGCAGTACTTC CSVVGRRSEQYF
TRBD1 TRBJ2-7 NA TRBV5-5 TGTGCCAGCAGCTGGACAAAGGGGACAGGGAGCTCCTACGAGCAGTACTTC CASSWTKGTGSSYEQYF
TRBD2 TRBJ2-1 NA TRBV5-1 TGCGCCAGCAGCCTTAGCGGGAGGAAGGGCGATGAGCAGTTCTTC CASSLSGRKGDEQFF
NA TRBJ2-7 NA TRBV28 TGTGCCAGCAGTCCCCTCGAGAGCGAGCAGTACTTC CASSPLESEQYF
TRBD2 TRBJ2-3 NA TRBV30 TGTGCCTGGATTGGAGGGACTAGCGGGAGTATCAGAGATACGCAGTATTTT CAWIGGTSGSIRDTQYF
NA TRBJ1-2 NA TRBV13 TGTGCCAGCAGCCCGAGGGGGTCTCGGGGCTACACCTTC CASSPRGSRGYTF
TRBD2 TRBJ2-1 NA TRBV11-2 TGTGCCAGCAGCTTAGGATTGCGGGGGACCTCCTACAATGAGCAGTTCTTC CASSLGLRGTSYNEQFF
NA TRBJ1-1 NA TRBV27 TGTGCCAGCAGTTGGACCGGGGCCCACACTGAAGCTTTCTTT CASSWTGAHTEAFF
TRBD1 TRBJ2-7 NA TRBV27 TGTGCCAGCAGTTTATCCCCCGGGACAGGGATCTACGAGCAGTACTTC CASSLSPGTGIYEQYF
NA TRBJ2-3 NA TRBV13 TGTGCCAGCAGATCTGTAGCGGCTACTCACACAGATACGCAGTATTTT CASRSVAATHTDTQYF
NA TRBJ1-2 NA TRBV27 TGTGCCAGCAGTCTAAGGCCGTCGCGGACCTATGGCTACACCTTC CASSLRPSRTYGYTF
NA TRBJ2-5 NA TRBV25-1 TGTGCCAGCAGTGAATCCCGAATACGGTACTTC CASSESRIRYF
NA TRBJ2-7 NA TRBV4-1 TGCGCCAGCAGCCAAGATTCGATGACAAGGGCGGTGGCCTACGAGCAGTACTTC CASSQDSMTRAVAYEQYF
NA TRBJ2-3 NA TRBV7-8 TGTGCCAGCAGCCGCTGGGTTAGCACAGATACGCAGTATTTT CASSRWVSTDTQYF
NA TRBJ1-5 NA TRBV4-2 TGTGCCAGCAGCCAAGCCCCCTCTGGGGTAGGAGAAGGCTATAAGAATCAGCCCCAGCATTTT CASSQAPSGVGEGYKNQPQHF
NA TRBJ1-3 NA TRBV7-8 TGTGCCAGCAGCTCCGACCCTCGCTCCATATATTTT CASSSDPRSIYF
TRBD1 TRBJ2-7 NA TRBV11-2 TGTGCCAGCAGCTTGGACAGGGCGCCCTACGAGCAGTACTTC CASSLDRAPYEQYF
TRBD1 TRBJ1-6 NA TRBV27 TGTGCCAGCAGTTCGGGACAGGGGGGTTCACCCCTCCACTTT CASSSGQGGSPLHF
NA TRBJ1-6 NA TRBV13 TGTGCCAGCAAAGGAAATTCACCCCTCCACTTT CASKGNSPLHF
NA TRBJ1-4 NA TRBV21-1 TGTGCCAGCCTCGGGACGGAGAATAATGAAAAACTGTTTTTT CASLGTENNEKLFF
NA TRBJ2-2 NA TRBV27 TGTGCCAGCAGATCGGCTTACTATAACACCGGGGAGCTGTTTTTT CASRSAYYNTGELFF
NA TRBJ2-1 NA TRBV28 TGTGCCAGCACCCCGGAAAGCTCCTACAATGAGCAGTTCTTC CASTPESSYNEQFF
TRBD1 TRBJ2-7 NA TRBV19 TGTGCCAGTAGTCTCGGGACAGGCCGCTCCTACGAGCAGTACTTC CASSLGTGRSYEQYF
TRBD2 TRBJ2-7 NA TRBV7-8 TGTGCCAGCGCAAGGGGAGCGGGATCTATATACGAGCAGTACTTC CASARGAGSIYEQYF
NA TRBJ2-2 once TRBV6-5 TGTGCCAGCAGTTTTAGCGGAGAGAACACCGGGGAGCTGTTTTTT CASSFSGENTGELFF
NA TRBJ1-5 NA TRBV28 TGTGCCAGCAGTTTTTTACGGAGCAATCAGCCCCAGCATTTT CASSFLRSNQPQHF
NA TRBJ2-3 NA TRBV19 TGTGCCAGTAGTGGACTGGCGGATACGCAGTATTTT CASSGLADTQYF
TRBD2 TRBJ2-1 NA TRBV27 TGTGCCAGCAGTTTATCCCCCCGGGCCGGGGGGTACAATGAGCAGTTCTTC CASSLSPRAGGYNEQFF
TRBD1 TRBJ2-7 NA TRBV6-4 TGTGCCACCCCGGACAGGGGGCTTCGCGACGAGCAGTACTTC CATPDRGLRDEQYF
TRBD1 TRBJ1-1 NA TRBV7-6 TGTGCCAGCAGCCCTGGGACAGGTCCTCGCACTGAAGCTTTCTTT CASSPGTGPRTEAFF
NA TRBJ2-7 NA TRBV5-6 TGTGCCAGCAGCTTGCAGGGGCTCGGCTACGAGCAGTACTTC CASSLQGLGYEQYF
TRBD1 TRBJ2-7 NA TRBV7-9 TGTGCCAGCAGCGGGCCGACAGGGGGTGACTACGAGCAGTACTTC CASSGPTGGDYEQYF
NA TRBJ2-5 NA TRBV5-1 TGCGCCAGCAGCTTGGGTCTAACTCCCGGCGGACAAGAGACCCAGTACTTC CASSLGLTPGGQETQYF
NA TRBJ2-1 NA TRBV27 TGTGCCAGCAATTTGGGGCGGGCGCCTTACAATGAGCAGTTCTTC CASNLGRAPYNEQFF
NA TRBJ1-1 once TRBV2 TGTGCCAGCAGTGACTCGGGGCCCGGAGGAGCTTTCTTT CASSDSGPGGAFF
NA TRBJ2-5 NA TRBV5-4 TGTGCCAGCAGCTTGGTACTTGGGGAAGAGACCCAGTACTTC CASSLVLGEETQYF